This TCR beta chain was obtained from a study of blood T cells in healthy people across ages. Study-wide points: Researchers said unsorted PBMCs prevented a conclusive naive versus antigen-experienced comparison.

This clonotype was counted between two and nine times. Its specificity is not known. CDR1 is DFQATT, CDR2 SNEGSKA, per germline (reference sequence). Trimming stripped 5 bases from V and 2 bases from J, with 10 bases between. CDR3 length equals 13 residues. Using a J-beta primer mix together with a sample-barcoded 5' primer, a second PCR was run for roughly 7 to 11 cycles. MiXCR, run by TCRdb on the 5' RACE reads, gives a single entry per CDR3 protein. Here the sample spans roughly 2 million distinct CDR3 sequences, around 50% being singletons. The authors isolated at least 6 million PBMCs per sample. The chain links TRBV20-1 to TRBJ1-5; the D is unclear. The sample consisted of blood. The receptor's source is a woman between 40 and 50 years old in good health. This CDR3 is CSAVAAGNQPQHF. In nucleotides, the CDR3 is TGCAGTGCTGTAGCAGCGGGCAATCAGCCCCAGCATTTT.